Included here is one T cell receptor (beta chain) sequence, with context. Germline CDR1 reads GTSNPN; CDR2 reads SVGIG (reference sequence). The CDR3 covers 16 residues. J gave up 1 base and V 2 bases, and 5 bases lay outside the gene matches. The entry originates in a study of blood T cell repertoires in COVID-19. About the research overall: Acute-phase and convalescent COVID-19 samples originated in the United States, Italy and Spain.

Assay: immunoSEQ multiplex PCR; the TCRdb copy retains only in-frame clones and omits some. The sample contains tens of thousands of clones, 55% to 80% of which appear only once. The specimen was peripheral blood. The chain combines TRBV30 with TRBJ2-3; 11 nucleotides align to TRBD2. This receptor was obtained from a woman between 55 and 75 years old in a cohort sampled during active or convalescent COVID-19. For the CDR3, the DNA is TGTGCCTGGAGTAGGGGACTAGCGGCCCGCACAGATACGCAGTATTTT. This sequence encodes CAWSRGLAARTDTQYF.